The text below deals with one TCR beta chain. These data come from a study of tumor-infiltrating lymphocytes in primary liver carcinoma. The wider study: With diameters of roughly 4 to 11 cm, tumors were stage T1-T3 N0M0.

Starting material of about 480 ng total RNA yielded TCR beta cDNA via a constant-region primer. Employing slightly modified ARM-PCR, three nested multiplex PCR rounds were run, and these gave rise to the TCR beta libraries. Rounds one and two of PCR, each of 10 to 11 cycles, were primed with TRBV1-TRBV30 forward primers and a C-beta reverse primer. TCRdb itself ran the multiplex PCR reads through MiXCR, one entry per CDR3 protein. In the table there are around 170,000 distinct CDR3 sequences, roughly three fifths of which are singletons. Trimming left V 3 bases short and J 3 bases short, with 11 bases between. The CDR3 consists of 14 residues. Per germline, CDR1 MGHRA and CDR2 YSYEKL. Germline DNA was extracted too, while blood RNA derived from unsorted whole blood.

Sequencing input: peripheral blood. This rearrangement joins TRBV4-1 to TRBJ1-2; tentatively, D is TRBD1 (5 bases). The TCR was taken from a man in his forties or fifties with primary liver carcinoma and hepatitis B virus infection. The CDR3 sequence: CASSHEDSYYGYTF. The CDR3, as DNA: TGCGCCAGCAGCCATGAAGACAGCTACTATGGCTACACCTTC.